Below are 28 T cell receptor beta chains sequenced from a single sample in a study of CD4+ T cells in melanoma. Assay: immunoSEQ multiplex PCR; the TCRdb copy retains only in-frame clones and omits some. The table records about 140,000 clones, nearly 95% of them present only once. The source is a human donor with melanoma.

The DNA of the CDR3 is TGTGCCACCAGCAGTCCTACCCAGGGGTGGGAGACCCAGTACTTC. Its translation: CATSSPTQGWETQYF. The chain carries TRBV15 and TRBJ2-5; TRBD1 might be the D (6 bases). This CDR3 comprises 15 residues. Trimming left V 3 bases short and J 5 bases short, with 16 bases between. The germline V gene has CDR1 LNHNV and CDR2 YYDKDF (reference sequence). The full variable domain, its missing parts supplied by reference TRBV15 and TRBJ2-5, is DAMVIQNPRYQVTQFGKPVTLSCSQTLNHNVMYWYQQKSSQAPKLLFHYYDKDFNNEADTPDNFQSRRPNTSFCFLDIRSPGLGDTAMYLCATSSPTQGWETQYFGPGTRLLVL.

V gene TRBV13 combines with J gene TRBJ1-6; perhaps TRBD1 as D (6 bases). The germline V and J ends were trimmed by 4 bases and 10 bases, with 17 bases remaining between them. Germline CDR1 PRHDT, CDR2 FYEKMQ (reference sequence). CDR3 size: 15 residues. This CDR3 reads CASSSKRTVGSPLHF. Here the CDR3 DNA reads TGTGCCAGCAGCTCAAAACGGACAGTCGGCTCACCCCTCCACTTT. Complete variable domain (other parts from reference TRBV13 and TRBJ1-6): AAGVIQSPRHLIKEKRETATLKCYPIPRHDTVYWYQQGPGQDPQFLISFYEKMQSDKGSIPDRFSAQQFSDYHSELNMSSLELGDSALYFCASSSKRTVGSPLHFGNGTRLTVT.

This clone was seen only once. The rearrangement joins TRBV2 to TRBJ1-5; 7 bases line up with TRBD1. Germline CDR1 SNHLY, CDR2 FYNNEI. The junction had 9 bases not matched to a gene; V was cut back by 0 bases and J by 10 bases. The CDR3 length is 15 residues. CDR3 nucleotides: TGTGCCAGCAGTGAAGCCCAGGGGGAACAAGGTCCCCAGCATTTT. It encodes CASSEAQGEQGPQHF. Complete variable domain (other parts from reference TRBV2 and TRBJ1-5): EPEVTQTPSHQVTQMGQEVILRCVPISNHLYFYWYRQILGQKVEFLVSFYNNEISEKSEIFDDQFSVERPDGSNFTLKIRSTKLEDSAMYFCASSEAQGEQGPQHFGDGTRLSIL.

The chain joins TRBV7-6 to TRBJ2-2; 11 bases map to TRBD1. The CDR3 spans 16 residues. After removal of 6 bases from V and 4 bases from J, the junction contained 7 bases not matched to a gene. The germline gives CDR1 SGHVS, CDR2 FNYEAQ. CDR3 sequence (DNA): TGTGCCAGCAGTCCGACCGGGACAGGGGGCACCGGGGAGCTGTTTTTT. It is translated as CASSPTGTGGTGELFF.

The chain combines TRBV11-2 with TRBJ2-3; D is ambiguous. V shed 2 bases and J shed 0 bases, with 12 bases lying between them. The length of the CDR3 is 16 residues. CDR1 and CDR2 from the germline V gene are SGHAT and FQNNGV. The CDR3 spells CASSLSFAPSTDTQYF. The CDR3 coding sequence is TGTGCCAGCAGCTTAAGTTTTGCGCCTAGCACAGATACGCAGTATTTT.

This clone was found a few times. The V gene is TRBV12-5, the J gene TRBJ2-5, with a possible D match to TRBD2 (5 bases). Germline loops: CDR1 LGHNT, CDR2 FRNRAP. Trimming cost V 5 bases and J 5 bases, with 15 bases left between them. The CDR3 has 14 amino acids. In DNA, the CDR3 is TGTGCTAGTGGTCACGATTGGCCGGGGGAGACCCAGTACTTC. It is translated as CASGHDWPGETQYF.

The rearrangement links TRBV2 to TRBJ2-1, with 9 bases aligning to TRBD2. The CDR3 has 16 amino acids. Germline CDR1 is SNHLY and CDR2 is FYNNEI. V dropped 0 bases and J dropped 6; count of bases not matched to a gene: 6. CDR3 coding DNA: TGTGCCAGCAGTGAAGCGGCGCTAGCGGGAATCAATGAGCAGTTCTTC. This sequence encodes CASSEAALAGINEQFF.

The chain joins TRBV18 to TRBJ2-5, with D perhaps matching TRBD2 (6 bases). This CDR3 is 14 amino acids long. CDR1 KGHSH and CDR2 LQKENI come from the germline V gene. V lost 6 bases, J lost 1 base, and 12 bases lay in between. The CDR3 loop is CASSSRLGQETQYF. In DNA, the CDR3 is TGTGCCAGCTCCAGTAGACTAGGCCAAGAGACCCAGTACTTC.

The chain couples TRBV7-8 to TRBJ2-2; a possible D gene is TRBD2 (6 bases). V shed 5 bases and J shed 4 bases, with 11 bases lying between them. Germline V CDR1 and CDR2: SGHVS, FQNEAQ. The CDR3 totals 14 residues. In DNA form, the CDR3 reads TGTGCCAGCAGCCGCCGGGGACTCACCGGGGAGCTGTTTTTT. It yields the protein CASSRRGLTGELFF.

The CDR3 bases are TGTGCCGCTTTCCGGGGCACAAATAATTCACCCCTCCACTTT. It yields the protein CAAFRGTNNSPLHF. The gene calls are TRBV2 and TRBJ1-6, with D perhaps matching TRBD1 (5 bases). The germline CDR1 and CDR2 sequences are SNHLY and FYNNEI. Trimming pared 11 bases from V and 5 bases from J, leaving 16 bases between. This CDR3 is 14 amino acids long.

This clone was recorded only once. This chain links TRBV7-9 with TRBJ1-2; D is perhaps TRBD1 (6 bases). CDR1 and CDR2 (germline): SEHNR, FQNEAQ (reference sequence). The CDR3 runs to 14 residues. V was trimmed by 3 bases and J by 7 bases, leaving 15 bases between them. CDR3 sequence (DNA): TGTGCCAGCAGCTTCGGGACACAAAACGGTGGCTACACCTTC. This codes for CASSFGTQNGGYTF.

The rearrangement joins TRBV2 to TRBJ1-1, with D uncertain. This CDR3 is built from 11 residues. Germline CDR1 and CDR2: SNHLY and FYNNEI. Trimming cost V 4 bases and J 5 bases, with 5 bases left between them. The CDR3 protein is CASSGRTEAFF. The CDR3 DNA reads as TGTGCCAGCAGTGGGAGGACTGAAGCTTTCTTT.

The V and J genes are TRBV11-1 and TRBJ1-6, with a tentative D call TRBD1 (5 bases). Germline V gene sequence: CDR1 SGHAT, CDR2 FQDESV (reference sequence). Trimming removed 2 bases at V and 7 bases at J, with 15 bases between. The CDR3 is made up of 16 amino acids. The CDR3 sequence is CASSLQGPGNNSPLHF. The CDR3 DNA is TGTGCCAGCAGCTTACAGGGTCCAGGAAACAATTCACCCCTCCACTTT.

V is TRBV12-5 and J is TRBJ1-6; D remains ambiguous. The CDR3 is made up of 13 amino acids. Trimming stripped 6 bases from V and 6 bases from J, with 9 bases between. From germline, CDR1 is LGHNT and CDR2 FRNRAP. CDR3 in DNA: TGTGCTAGTGGCAAGACGGTTAATTCACCCCTCCACTTT. Translated: CASGKTVNSPLHF.

J is TRBJ1-1 and V is TRBV5-1, with TRBD1 identical over 8 bases. The CDR3 totals 13 residues. Germline CDR1 reads SGHRS; CDR2 reads YFSETQ. Trimming took 4 bases from V and 5 from J; bases not matched to a gene: 4. For the CDR3, the DNA is TGCGCCAGCAGCCAGGGGGCGGGAACTGAAGCTTTCTTT. Its protein product is CASSQGAGTEAFF.

The chain carries TRBV18 and TRBJ2-3; 8 bases map to TRBD2. Trimming removed 10 bases from V and 3 bases from J; junction bases left unmatched: 9. In germline, CDR1 is KGHSH, CDR2 LQKENI. The CDR3 sequence is 14 residues long. CDR3 nucleotide sequence: TGTGCCACCCAACCGGGGGGGGGAACAGATACGCAGTATTTT. It yields the protein CATQPGGGTDTQYF.

This chain connects TRBV5-4 to TRBJ2-5; the match to TRBD2 covers 12 bases. J lost 0 bases, V lost 3 bases, and 3 bases had no gene match. From germline, CDR1 is SGHNT and CDR2 YYREEE (reference sequence). CDR3 length: 16 amino acids. The CDR3 region is CASSSRLAGDQETQYF. The CDR3 nucleotides are TGTGCCAGCAGCTCAAGACTAGCGGGGGACCAAGAGACCCAGTACTTC.

There are a few counts of this clone. At one end, the junction sequence differs from germline, possibly due to a read error. The V and J genes are TRBV5-1 and TRBJ2-3; 9 nucleotides align to TRBD1. The germline gives CDR1 SGHRS, CDR2 YFSETQ. The CDR3 covers 16 residues. The CDR3 DNA reads as TGCGCCAGCAGTTTGGATGGACAGGGGCCAACAGATACGCAGTATTTT. This codes for CASSLDGQGPTDTQYF.

CDR3 in DNA: TGTGCCAGCAGCCCAATCAGGGGGCTCGTTTCACCCCTCCACTTT. Encoded protein: CASSPIRGLVSPLHF. The genes are TRBV11-2 and TRBJ1-6, with TRBD1 matching over 8 bases. The CDR3 length is 15 residues. Trimming removed 5 bases from V and 9 bases from J; junction bases left unmatched: 9. CDR1 and CDR2 from the germline V gene are SGHAT and FQNNGV.

V usage is TRBV5-6 and J usage is TRBJ1-2, with 10 bases fitting TRBD1. The CDR3 length is 15 residues. The germline gives CDR1 SGHDT, CDR2 YYEEEE. Trimming removed 5 bases from V and 8 bases from J; junction bases left unmatched: 12. The CDR3 spells CASSRQGARTGGYTF. For the CDR3, the DNA is TGTGCCAGCAGTCGACAGGGGGCGCGTACGGGGGGCTACACCTTC.

Only one count was recorded for this clone. V and J are TRBV30 and TRBJ2-1; D possibly uses TRBD1 or TRBD2 (6 bases each). Trimming shortened V by 3 bases and J by 4 bases, and 16 bases separated the two germline ends. CDR1 GTSNPN and CDR2 SVGIG come from the germline V gene (reference sequence). The CDR3 runs to 15 residues. The CDR3 bases are TGTGCCTGGAGAGGAGGGAGAGGGGGTTACAATGAGCAGTTCTTC. It yields the protein CAWRGGRGGYNEQFF.

V and J are TRBV4-2 and TRBJ1-2; the D gene is possibly TRBD1 (5 bases). This CDR3 contains 14 residues. V shed 1 base and J shed 4 bases, with 10 bases lying between them. Germline-derived CDR1 and CDR2 are LGHNA and YNFKEQ. The DNA for the CDR3 is TGTGCCAGCAGCCAAGCCGGGGGGATCTATGGCTACACCTTC. Its protein product is CASSQAGGIYGYTF.

The chain couples TRBV7-9 to TRBJ2-3; 11 nucleotides agree with TRBD2. Germline V gene data show CDR1 as SEHNR and CDR2 as FQNEAQ (reference sequence). V lost 1 base, J lost 4 bases, and 1 base stayed unmatched. CDR3 length: 15 residues. CDR3 sequence reads: CASSLGLAGSDTQYF. The CDR3 DNA reads TGTGCCAGCAGCTTAGGACTAGCGGGGTCAGATACGCAGTATTTT.

The CDR3 loop is CASSSRGLAAPGELFF. In nucleotides, the CDR3 is TGTGCCAGCAGCTCGCGGGGACTAGCGGCTCCCGGGGAGCTGTTTTTT. The chain is built from TRBV7-8 and TRBJ2-2; 11 bases match TRBD2. V lost 4 bases to trimming and J lost 6 bases; unmatched junction nucleotides: 7. Germline lookup yields CDR1 SGHVS and CDR2 FQNEAQ. The CDR3 is made up of 16 amino acids. Full variable domain (remainder filled in from reference TRBV7-8 and TRBJ2-2): GAGVSQSPRYKVAKRGQDVALRCDPISGHVSLFWYQQALGQGPEFLTYFQNEAQLDKSGLPSDRFFAERPEGSVSTLKIQRTQQEDSAVYLCASSSRGLAAPGELFFGEGSRLTVL.

V usage is TRBV13 and J usage is TRBJ1-6; D is undetermined. This CDR3 has 15 residues. Trimming stripped 5 bases from V and 0 bases from J, with 8 bases between. From germline, CDR1 is PRHDT and CDR2 FYEKMQ (reference sequence). CDR3 in amino acids: CASSPRSSYNSPLHF. The CDR3, as DNA: TGTGCCAGCAGCCCCAGAAGCTCCTATAATTCACCCCTCCACTTT.

The chain has TRBV7-9 and TRBJ2-2; D is unresolved. Germline loops: CDR1 SEHNR, CDR2 FQNEAQ (reference sequence). This CDR3 contains 11 residues. Trimming removed 5 bases from V and 8 bases from J, with 6 bases in between. CDR3 sequence (DNA): TGTGCCAGCAGCGGTAGGGGGGAGCTGTTTTTT. Its protein product is CASSGRGELFF.

The chain recombines TRBV6-1 with TRBJ1-6, with a weak D call TRBD1 (5 bases). CDR3 length: 17 residues. The V gene's germline CDR1 is MNHNS and CDR2 SASEGT. The V and J ends lost 0 bases and 2 bases respectively, with 11 bases between them. The CDR3 sequence is CASSEARVGAYNSPLHF. CDR3 DNA: TGTGCCAGCAGTGAAGCAAGGGTAGGGGCCTATAATTCACCCCTCCACTTT.

The chain employs TRBV5-1 and TRBJ1-1; 7 bases agree with TRBD1. CDR1 is SGHRS, CDR2 YFSETQ, per germline. With V trimmed by 4 bases and J by 2 bases, 5 bases remained unmatched. CDR3 length: 14 amino acids. The CDR3: CASSIGQENTEAFF. The CDR3 DNA sequence: TGCGCCAGCAGCATTGGACAGGAAAACACTGAAGCTTTCTTT.